This T cell receptor beta chain was captured by sequencing in a study of T-cell memory formation after mild COVID-19. Findings and limits, study-wide: Day 15 to 85 contracting clones showed balanced CD4/CD8; day 15 to 37 expanders favored CD4+. Pre-infection memory contained some responding clones, which suggested that cross-reactive memory had joined.

On this clonotype itself: Its target is not known.

V was clipped by 11 bases and J by 3 bases; unmatched bases: 11. Germline loops: CDR1 ENHRY, CDR2 SYGVKD. This CDR3 is 14 amino acids long. TCRdb itself ran the 5' RACE reads through MiXCR, one entry per CDR3 protein. The top ten clones hold roughly 4% of a sample with 200,000 to 250,000 distinct CDR3 sequences, about 9.2% of them seen once. This TCR was sampled from a man aged 18-30 years who had mild COVID-19 (a few samples of this study predate the infection). Cell type and time point are not known. The chain couples TRBV10-3 to TRBJ2-3; 7 bases align to TRBD2. Material: PBMCs or a T cell subset sorted from them (not recorded which). The CDR3 loop reads CAVGLGGPTDTQYF. The CDR3 DNA is TGTGCCGTAGGACTAGGCGGGCCTACAGATACGCAGTATTTT.